This TCR beta chain was sequenced in a study of T cells in Graves' hyperthyroidism and ophthalmopathy. The sample holds many counts of this clonotype. V was pared by 6 bases and J by 0 bases, with 5 bases of the junction left unmatched. The CDR3 is 17 residues long. RNA transcripts yielded amplified TCR beta CDR3 regions. HTBI primers were used for first-round RT-PCR of the TCR CDR3. In TCRdb, the multiplex PCR reads were re-called with MiXCR into one record per CDR3 protein. The data hold hundreds of thousands of distinct CDR3 sequences, with around 15% observed a single time. The sample consisted of blood. This sequence originates from a woman in her thirties or forties with Graves' ophthalmopathy. The rearrangement uses TRBV12-3 or TRBV12-4 and TRBJ2-3, with 14 bases lining up with TRBD2. CDR3 sequence reads: CASSPGLAGGSTDTQYF. CDR3 sequence (DNA): TGTGCCAGCAGCCCCGGACTAGCGGGAGGAAGCACAGATACGCAGTATTTT.